The 10 T cell receptor beta chains presented below share a single source sample, sequenced in a study of patients and donors after allogeneic stem cell transplantation. A single record per CDR3 protein comes from TCRdb applying MiXCR to the RT-PCR reads. The table includes hundreds of thousands of distinct CDR3 sequences, over 12% detected once. The material sequenced was blood, either unsorted or a sorted T cell fraction (not recorded which). These receptor sequences come from a human donor who was either an allogeneic HSCT recipient or a stem cell or donor lymphocyte infusion donor (not recorded which). It is not recorded whose cells these are; they may come from a transplant donor.

J is TRBJ2-7 and V is TRBV2; 10 nucleotides match TRBD1. This CDR3 spans 13 amino acids. Germline V CDR1 and CDR2: SNHLY, FYNNEI. Trimming at V came to 6 bases and at J to 7 bases, leaving 6 bases not matched to a gene. CDR3 sequence (DNA): TGTGCCAGCAGAGGGACAGGGGTCGGTGAGCAGTACTTC. Its translation is CASRGTGVGEQYF.

This clonotype was seen repeatedly, ten times or more. The chain has TRBV15 and TRBJ2-1; 10 positions agree with TRBD2. The J segment lost 7 bases and the V segment lost 1 base, leaving 4 bases of the junction unmatched. The CDR3 is 15 residues long. Germline V gene lookup returns CDR1 LNHNV and CDR2 YYDKDF (reference sequence). The CDR3 DNA follows: TGTGCCACCAGCAGAGCGGGACTAGCGTCTAATGAGCAGTTCTTC. This codes for CATSRAGLASNEQFF.

This clonotype was recorded a few times. This chain connects TRBV19 to TRBJ2-1, with 7 nucleotides matching TRBD2. The junction had 7 bases not matched to a gene; V was cut back by 3 bases and J by 5 bases. This CDR3 has 15 amino acids. The germline gives CDR1 LNHDA, CDR2 SQIVND (reference sequence). This CDR3 is CASSIASGVNNEQFF. The CDR3 region has the DNA TGTGCCAGTAGTATCGCGAGCGGGGTGAACAATGAGCAGTTCTTC.

Many counts were recorded for this clonotype. This chain joins TRBV7-2 and TRBJ2-1, with 11 bases aligning to TRBD2. The V gene's germline CDR1 is SGHTA and CDR2 FQGNSA. With 4 bases clipped from V and 14 bases from J, the junction kept 7 bases outside the gene matches. There are 13 residues in the CDR3. The CDR3 DNA is TGTGCCAGCAGCTCTAGCGGGGGGTACCGCGAGTTCTTC. Protein: CASSSSGGYREFF.

The chain has TRBV20-1 and TRBJ2-7; TRBD1 agrees at 9 bases. The germline V gene encodes CDR1 DFQATT and CDR2 SNEGSKA (reference sequence). V gave up 6 bases and J gave up 2 bases; unmatched junction bases: 8. The CDR3 is 14 residues long. As DNA, the CDR3 is TGCAGTGCCGTACACCGGGACAGGGCCTACGAGCAGTACTTC. This encodes CSAVHRDRAYEQYF.

This clonotype was recorded at least ten times. The chain links TRBV9 to TRBJ1-1; possibly TRBD1 for D (6 bases). Per the germline V gene, CDR1 is SGDLS and CDR2 is YYNGEE. This CDR3 spans 14 amino acids. Trimming took off 6 bases at V and 5 bases at J, with 17 bases between the two ends. The CDR3 protein is CASTRGRGGTEAFF. The CDR3, as DNA: TGTGCCAGCACCCGCGGCAGGGGTGGGACTGAAGCTTTCTTT.

This chain links TRBV7-3 with TRBJ2-5; perhaps D is TRBD1 or TRBD2 (5 bases each). The CDR3 has 15 amino acids. CDR1 and CDR2 from the germline V gene are SGHTA and FQGTGA. Between the trimmed V and J ends, which lost 2 bases and 4 bases, there was a span of 14 bases. This CDR3 reads CASSLQAAGRETQYF. CDR3 nucleotide sequence: TGTGCCAGCAGCTTACAGGCGGCAGGGAGAGAGACCCAGTACTTC.

V is TRBV12-3 or TRBV12-4 and J is TRBJ2-3; 11 bases align to TRBD2. After removal of 5 bases from V and 0 bases from J, the junction contained 4 bases not matched to a gene. The CDR3 is 16 residues long. CDR3 sequence: CASSATSGTSTDTQYF. The CDR3 region has the DNA TGTGCCAGCAGTGCGACTAGCGGGACTAGCACAGATACGCAGTATTTT.

This clonotype was seen ten or more times. The chain joins TRBV5-1 to TRBJ2-1, with 13 bases identical to TRBD2. The CDR3 totals 18 residues. J was trimmed by 0 bases and V by 4 bases; bases with no gene match: 7. Germline lookup yields CDR1 SGHRS and CDR2 YFSETQ. The CDR3 loop reads CASSPRTSGGSSYNEQFF. The CDR3 DNA follows: TGCGCCAGCAGCCCCAGGACTAGCGGGGGATCCTCCTACAATGAGCAGTTCTTC.

A word on this clonotype: In this CDR3 the conserved last residue, phenylalanine or tryptophan, is missing, so a read error is likely. This chain uses TRBV4-2 with TRBJ1-3; perhaps TRBD1 as D (5 bases). V was pared by 6 bases and J by 0 bases, with 18 bases between. This CDR3 region has 17 residues. Germline assignment: CDR1 LGHNA and CDR2 YNFKEQ. The CDR3 reads CASSLTSKGDSGNTIYC. CDR3 DNA: TGTGCCAGCAGTCTAACATCAAAAGGGGACTCTGGAAACACCATATATTGT.